A single sample gave rise to the 4 T cell receptor beta chains below, sequenced in a study of blood T cell repertoires in COVID-19. Some clones are missing from TCRdb's copy, which holds only in-frame ones; the method was immunoSEQ multiplex PCR. The top ten clones hold roughly 10% of a sample with 200,000 to 250,000 clones, about 86% of them seen once. The sequencing input was peripheral blood. The source is a woman between 45 and 60 years old with COVID-19, enrolled during active disease.

V gene TRBV24-1 combines with J gene TRBJ2-5, with a weak D call TRBD2 (5 bases). CDR1 is KGHDR, CDR2 SFDVKD, per germline. This CDR3 region has 18 residues. V was pared by 1 base and J by 5 bases, with 22 bases between. This CDR3 reads CATSDFSGRGFGVETQYF. CDR3 nucleotide sequence: TGTGCCACCAGTGATTTCAGTGGCCGGGGATTCGGCGTGGAGACCCAGTACTTC.

J is TRBJ1-5 and V is TRBV5-5, with D tentatively TRBD1 (6 bases). CDR1 and CDR2 from the germline V gene are SGHKS and YYEKEE (reference sequence). This CDR3 spans 15 amino acids. V lost 4 bases and J lost 3, with 14 bases in between. CDR3 loop: CASSLRTATNQPQHF. DNA of the CDR3: TGTGCCAGCAGCCTTCGGACAGCGACCAATCAGCCCCAGCATTTT.

The chain combines TRBV5-1 with TRBJ2-3; 7 nucleotides line up with TRBD1. J was trimmed by 3 bases and V by 2 bases; bases with no gene match: 6. Germline CDR1 SGHRS, CDR2 YFSETQ. This CDR3 contains 15 residues. The CDR3 DNA reads as TGCGCCAGCAGCTTTGACGGGACAGATACAGATACGCAGTATTTT. It codes for CASSFDGTDTDTQYF.

V and J are TRBV9 and TRBJ2-2; TRBD1 matches at 10 bases. The CDR3 is 15 residues long. Germline CDR1 reads SGDLS; CDR2 reads YYNGEE. V was pared by 6 bases and J by 5 bases, with 7 bases of the junction left unmatched. CDR3 bases: TGTGCCAGCATCGCGGAGGACAGGGGGACCGGGGAGCTGTTTTTT. This codes for CASIAEDRGTGELFF.